These T cell receptor beta chains were read from a single sample in a study of T cell responses to AZD1222 COVID-19 vaccine. Here immunoSEQ multiplex PCR was the method, and the copy in TCRdb shows in-frame clones only, minus some. In the table there are about 190,000 clones, around 87% of which are singletons. The input for sequencing was peripheral blood, taken on day 0 of AZD1222 vaccination. All receptors come from an adult in good health. Each CDR3 is given with its conserved first and last residue. D genes are given only for firm matches. Size is omitted from some rows. Given values are once, few, many or a class for expanded clones.

15	NA	TRBD1	TRBJ1-4	TRBV3-1/TRBV3-2	CASSLPGQENEKLFF	TGTGCCAGCAGCCTTCCGGGACAGGAAAATGAAAAACTGTTTTTT
14	NA	NA	TRBJ2-5	TRBV10-3	CAISDFGGQETQYF	TGTGCCATCAGTGATTTTGGCGGTCAAGAGACCCAGTACTTC
13	NA	NA	TRBJ1-1	TRBV5-1	CAQLGGMNTEAFF	TGCGCCCAGCTTGGGGGCATGAACACTGAAGCTTTCTTT
15	NA	TRBD1	TRBJ1-2	TRBV2	CASSDGRGGIYGYTF	TGTGCCAGCAGTGACGGCAGGGGGGGGATCTATGGCTACACCTTC
15	NA	NA	TRBJ2-3	TRBV21-1	CASSKLAGPCGTQYF	TGTGCCAGCAGCAAACTAGCGGGGCCATGTGGTACGCAGTATTTT
16	NA	TRBD1	TRBJ1-5	TRBV5-6	CASSLLDRGGNQPQHF	TGTGCCAGCAGCCTCCTAGACAGGGGTGGCAATCAGCCCCAGCATTTT
11	NA	NA	TRBJ2-1	TRBV20-1	CSANEYNEQFF	TGCAGTGCTAACGAATACAATGAGCAGTTCTTC
15	NA	NA	TRBJ1-1	TRBV5-1	CASTFLTGGNTEAFF	TGCGCCAGCACCTTCCTCACTGGGGGGAACACTGAAGCTTTCTTT
10	NA	NA	TRBJ1-6	TRBV7-9	CASSSIMLHF	TGTGCCAGCAGCTCTATAATGCTCCACTTT
16	few	NA	TRBJ1-6	TRBV6-5	CASSYVTGPTNSPLHF	TGTGCCAGCAGTTACGTGACAGGCCCTACGAATTCACCCCTCCACTTT
14	once	TRBD1	TRBJ1-2	TRBV10-3	CAITHGTGEGGYTF	TGTGCCATCACCCACGGGACAGGGGAAGGAGGCTACACCTTC
11	NA	NA	TRBJ2-3	TRBV5-6	CASSLGGPPDF	TGTGCCAGCAGCTTGGGAGGACCGCCGGATTTT
12	NA	NA	TRBJ1-3	TRBV11-2	CATQDSGNTIYF	TGTGCCACCCAAGATTCTGGAAACACCATATATTTT
14	NA	NA	TRBJ2-5	TRBV27	CASSFSSRSETQYF	TGTGCCAGCAGTTTTTCTAGCCGGTCAGAGACCCAGTACTTC
13	NA	TRBD1	TRBJ1-1	TRBV6-1	CASSEYQTGEAFF	TGTGCCAGCAGTGAGTATCAGACAGGGGAAGCTTTCTTT
15	once	NA	TRBJ1-3	TRBV3-1/TRBV3-2	CASSQETVSGNTIYF	TGTGCCAGCAGCCAAGAGACAGTCAGTGGAAACACCATATATTTT
13	NA	NA	TRBJ1-1	TRBV19	CASNPTGTEWAFF	TGTGCCAGTAATCCAACAGGGACGGAATGGGCTTTCTTT
18	NA	NA	TRBJ2-2	TRBV5-4	CASSPQSGGRANTGELFF	TGTGCCAGCAGCCCCCAATCGGGGGGCAGGGCGAACACCGGGGAGCTGTTTTTT
15	NA	NA	TRBJ2-3	TRBV5-6	CASSLWLLGMDTQYF	TGTGCCAGCAGCTTGTGGCTGCTGGGCATGGATACGCAGTATTTT
17	NA	NA	TRBJ1-6	TRBV5-6	CASSPHTGYNVNSPLHF	TGTGCCAGCAGCCCCCATACAGGGTATAATGTGAATTCACCCCTCCACTTT
19	NA	TRBD2	TRBJ2-3	TRBV23-1	CASSHPISLRGGCTDTQYF	TGCGCCAGCAGTCACCCGATCTCTCTTCGGGGGGGGTGCACAGATACGCAGTATTTT
16	NA	TRBD2	TRBJ2-3	TRBV24-1	CATSEPGLASTDTQYF	TGTGCCACCAGTGAGCCTGGACTAGCCAGCACAGATACGCAGTATTTT
15	NA	NA	TRBJ1-2	TRBV2	CASRPPQLDTYGYTF	TGTGCCAGCAGACCTCCACAATTGGACACCTATGGCTACACCTTC
16	NA	NA	TRBJ2-3	TRBV5-1	CASSATGTTSTDTQYF	TGCGCCAGCAGCGCCACCGGGACAACCAGCACAGATACGCAGTATTTT
16	NA	NA	TRBJ2-5	TRBV6-1	CASSEVGGPNQETQYF	TGTGCCAGCAGTGAGGTTGGGGGCCCCAACCAAGAGACCCAGTACTTC
15	few	TRBD2	TRBJ2-5	TRBV6-5	CASSTGGPVRETQYF	TGTGCCAGCAGTACGGGGGGGCCGGTGAGAGAGACCCAGTACTTC
12	NA	NA	TRBJ2-6	TRBV13	CASSTDTRVLTF	TGTGCCAGCAGCACCGATACCCGCGTCCTGACTTTC
15	NA	NA	TRBJ1-4	TRBV6-5	CASSYSRDTSEKLFF	TGTGCCAGCAGTTACTCGCGGGACACTAGTGAAAAACTGTTTTTT
11	NA	NA	TRBJ2-7	TRBV6-2/TRBV6-3	CASSRGSEQYF	TGTGCCAGCAGCAGGGGATCCGAGCAGTACTTC
14	NA	NA	TRBJ1-5	TRBV6-5	CASRSGTPNQPQHF	TGTGCCAGCAGGTCCGGGACACCTAATCAGCCCCAGCATTTT
15	NA	NA	TRBJ2-1	TRBV6-5	CASSYYRASYNEQFF	TGTGCCAGCAGTTACTACAGGGCGTCCTACAATGAGCAGTTCTTC
15	NA	NA	TRBJ1-6	TRBV6-5	CASRATWEGNSPLHF	TGTGCCAGCCGAGCCACCTGGGAGGGAAATTCACCCCTCCACTTT
14	NA	NA	TRBJ1-1	TRBV7-9	CASSQNPAGTEAFF	TGTGCCAGCAGCCAGAACCCCGCCGGCACTGAAGCTTTCTTT
13	once	NA	TRBJ2-7	TRBV5-5	CASSLRYSYEQYF	TGTGCCAGCAGCTTGCGGTACTCCTACGAGCAGTACTTC
13	few	NA	TRBJ2-7	TRBV19	CASSAGTYYEQYF	TGTGCCAGTAGTGCCGGGACATACTACGAGCAGTACTTC
14	NA	NA	TRBJ2-5	TRBV4-2	CASSQEWSKETQYF	TGTGCCAGCAGCCAAGAGTGGTCCAAAGAGACCCAGTACTTC
14	NA	TRBD1	TRBJ1-1	TRBV9	CASSVGQGGTEAFF	TGTGCCAGCAGCGTAGGACAGGGAGGCACTGAAGCTTTCTTT
14	NA	NA	TRBJ2-5	TRBV14	CASSRAGTWETQYF	TGTGCCAGCAGCCGTGCAGGGACCTGGGAGACCCAGTACTTC
13	NA	NA	TRBJ2-5	TRBV5-8	CASSLLYQETQYF	TGTGCCAGCAGCCTCCTGTACCAAGAGACCCAGTACTTC
13	NA	NA	TRBJ2-3	TRBV11-1	CASGRGAADTQYF	TGTGCCAGCGGTCGGGGGGCAGCAGATACGCAGTATTTT
13	NA	TRBD1	TRBJ1-2	TRBV11-1	CASNTGTGFGYTF	TGTGCCAGCAACACCGGGACAGGGTTTGGCTACACCTTC